Sequencing of this TCR beta chain was carried out in a study of T cells in women clearing cervical HPV infection. The wider study: For cases, blood was sampled a median approximately 150 days after lesion detection, interquartile range about 90 to 210 days. Findings and caveats of the study: Timing of associations relative to infection is unclear; T-cell subsets were not isolated. Unknown T-cell numbers per sample may underlie the richness differences.

Germline V gene sequence: CDR1 SGHDT, CDR2 YYEEEE. The ends were cut back, 4 bases at V and 5 bases at J, with 9 bases in the middle. This CDR3 region has 12 residues. Sequencing used immunoSEQ multiplex PCR; TCRdb keeps in-frame clones, though not all of them. This sample's table has some 40,000 clones. On this clone itself: Its specificity is unknown. The read ends 3 residues shy of where the CDR3 ends; the end is completed using the germline J gene.

This sequence joins TRBV5-6 and TRBJ1-2, with D possibly TRBD1 on 5 matching bases. The sequencing input was blood buffy coat. The receptor's source is a woman aged 18-70 years with a cervical HPV16 infection that either progressed to CIN3+ or cleared (not recorded which). The sequenced part of the CDR3 DNA is TGTGCCAGCAGCGAAGGGGTGTATGGC. Its translation: CASSEGVYG. The whole CDR3 protein is CASSEGVYGYTF.